The 25 T cell receptor beta chains given below trace back to one sample, sequenced in a study of blood T cell repertoires in COVID-19. Data came from immunoSEQ multiplex PCR; TCRdb stores just in-frame clones and leaves some out. In the table there are 95,000 to 110,000 clones, 80% to 85% of which are singletons. The sample comprised peripheral blood. Receptors were obtained from a man in his sixties or seventies with acute or convalescent COVID-19.

CDR3 sequence reads: CASSPDRQGKAFF. The CDR3 nucleotides are TGTGCCAGCTCGCCCGACAGGCAGGGGAAAGCTTTCTTT. This sequence joins TRBV18 and TRBJ1-1; maybe TRBD1 (6 bases). The CDR3 extends over 13 amino acids. Germline CDR1 reads KGHSH; CDR2 reads LQKENI. V shed 6 bases and J shed 9 bases, with 17 bases lying between them.

The chain couples TRBV5-5 to TRBJ2-7; no clear D gene. V lost 2 bases, J lost 0 bases, and 6 bases lay in between. This CDR3 comprises 13 residues. The V gene's germline CDR1 is SGHKS and CDR2 YYEKEE (reference sequence). The CDR3 sequence is CASSLASSYEQYF. The CDR3 DNA is TGTGCCAGCAGCTTAGCGAGCTCCTACGAGCAGTACTTC. The variable domain in full, with the rest retrieved from reference TRBV5-5 and TRBJ2-7, is DAGVTQSPTHLIKTRGQQVTLRCSPISGHKSVSWYQQVLGQGPQFIFQYYEKEERGRGNFPDRFSARQFPNYSSELNVNALLLGDSALYLCASSLASSYEQYFGPGTRLTVT.

This clone has only one observation. V gene TRBV5-1 combines with J gene TRBJ2-3; 8 bases are a match to TRBD2. CDR3 length: 15 residues. Germline assignment: CDR1 SGHRS and CDR2 YFSETQ. J lost 2 bases, V lost 4 bases, and 6 bases had no gene match. The CDR3 protein is CASSRGGLNTDTQYF. CDR3 coding DNA: TGCGCCAGCAGCCGCGGGGGGCTAAACACAGATACGCAGTATTTT.

J is TRBJ2-6 and V is TRBV7-6; 9 nucleotides agree with TRBD1. The CDR3 runs to 19 residues. Germline V gene lookup returns CDR1 SGHVS and CDR2 FNYEAQ. V shed 4 bases and J 2 bases; nucleotides not matched to a gene: 12. The CDR3 protein is CASSSRAGTGKAGANVLTF. DNA of the CDR3: TGTGCCAGCAGCTCACGAGCCGGGACAGGGAAAGCTGGGGCCAACGTCCTGACTTTC.

This clone appeared a few times. The chain is built from TRBV13 and TRBJ2-7, with D maybe TRBD2 (6 bases). CDR3 size: 14 residues. V was trimmed by 2 bases and J by 1 base, leaving 9 bases between them. Germline V CDR1 and CDR2: PRHDT, FYEKMQ (reference sequence). The CDR3 bases are TGTGCCAGCAGCTTATGGCGGGGATCCTACGAGCAGTACTTC. Translating it yields CASSLWRGSYEQYF.

The chain has TRBV7-3 and TRBJ2-1; the match to TRBD2 covers 12 bases. This CDR3 has 16 amino acids. Germline values: CDR1 SGHTA, CDR2 FQGTGA. Unmatched junction bases numbered 6, after V lost 4 bases and J lost 5 bases. The CDR3 DNA reads as TGTGCCAGCAGCTCCACCGGGACTAGCGGGCACAATGAGCAGTTCTTC. It specifies CASSSTGTSGHNEQFF.

The chain combines TRBV7-6 with TRBJ1-4; no clear D. The CDR3 runs to 14 residues. Between the trimmed V and J ends, which lost 5 bases and 3 bases, there was a span of 10 bases. Germline lookup yields CDR1 SGHVS and CDR2 FNYEAQ. The CDR3 nucleotides are TGTGCCAGCAGCCCCGAGGCGGCTAATGAAAAACTGTTTTTT. Protein: CASSPEAANEKLFF. Looking up the rest from reference TRBV7-6 and TRBJ1-4 gives the full variable domain: GAGVSQSPRYKVTKRGQDVALRCDPISGHVSLYWYRQALGQGPEFLTYFNYEAQQDKSGLPNDRFSAERPEGSISTLTIQRTEQRDSAMYRCASSPEAANEKLFFGSGTQLSVL.

V usage is TRBV19 and J usage is TRBJ1-5; 7 nucleotides agree with TRBD1. J lost 6 bases, V lost 5 bases, and 4 bases had no gene match. The CDR3 length is 13 residues. Germline CDR1 and CDR2: LNHDA and SQIVND (reference sequence). CDR3 region: CASSGTAAQPQHF. CDR3 sequence (DNA): TGTGCCAGTAGTGGGACAGCAGCTCAGCCCCAGCATTTT.

This clone has only a few counts. The CDR3 here is CASSLVRGGDEKLFF. CDR3 bases: TGTGCCAGCAGCTTAGTCAGGGGTGGAGATGAAAAACTGTTTTTT. The J gene is TRBJ1-4, the V gene TRBV7-2, with D perhaps TRBD1 (6 bases). The CDR3 extends over 15 amino acids. Trimming took 1 base from V and 6 from J, leaving 12 bases between them. Per germline, CDR1 SGHTA and CDR2 FQGNSA. Full variable domain (rest looked up from reference TRBV7-2 and TRBJ1-4): GAGVSQSPSNKVTEKGKDVELRCDPISGHTALYWYRQSLGQGLEFLIYFQGNSAPDKSGLPSDRFSAERTGGSVSTLTIQRTQQEDSAVYLCASSLVRGGDEKLFFGSGTQLSVL.

The chain links TRBV2 to TRBJ2-2; weak D call: TRBD2 (6 bases). V lost 9 bases and J lost 11, with 13 bases in between. Germline CDR1 SNHLY, CDR2 FYNNEI. The CDR3 consists of 11 residues. CDR3 nucleotides: TGTGCCAGGGGGGGACCTCGTGAGCTGTTTTTT. Protein: CARGGPRELFF. The complete variable domain, with remaining parts taken from reference TRBV2 and TRBJ2-2, reads EPEVTQTPSHQVTQMGQEVILRCVPISNHLYFYWYRQILGQKVEFLVSFYNNEISEKSEIFDDQFSVERPDGSNFTLKIRSTKLEDSAMYFCARGGPRELFFGEGSRLTVL.

The chain has TRBV6-5 and TRBJ2-7; D is perhaps TRBD1 (5 bases). Germline CDR1 is MNHEY and CDR2 is SVGAGI. This CDR3 has 14 amino acids. The V and J ends lost 5 bases and 4 bases respectively, with 15 bases between them. CDR3 region: CASSNDAGWYEQYF. DNA for the CDR3: TGTGCCAGCAGTAACGACGCAGGGTGGTACGAGCAGTACTTC.

The DNA of the CDR3 is TGTGCCAGCAGCTTAGCTCCGGGACAGGGGAGGAAAAAACTGTTTTTT. Translation: CASSLAPGQGRKKLFF. This chain uses TRBV7-8 with TRBJ1-4, with 10 bases that match TRBD1. Trimming removed 0 bases from V and 9 bases from J; junction bases left unmatched: 7. CDR1 SGHVS and CDR2 FQNEAQ come from the germline V gene. The CDR3 totals 16 residues.

This chain connects TRBV7-3 to TRBJ2-5; TRBD2 agrees at 11 bases. Trimming took 5 bases from V and 3 from J; bases not matched to a gene: 11. This CDR3 contains 17 residues. Per germline, CDR1 SGHTA and CDR2 FQGTGA. CDR3 sequence: CASSVGASGGSKETQYF. The DNA for the CDR3 is TGTGCCAGCAGCGTTGGGGCTAGCGGGGGGTCCAAAGAGACCCAGTACTTC.

The chain combines TRBV28 with TRBJ2-7, with D unclear. The CDR3 runs 13 residues. Germline lookup yields CDR1 MDHEN and CDR2 SYDVKM. V lost 2 bases and J lost 3, with 8 bases in between. The CDR3 sequence: CASSLGQVYEQYF. The CDR3 nucleotides are TGTGCCAGCAGTTTAGGGCAGGTCTACGAGCAGTACTTC.

In the case of this clone: A junction boundary mismatches the germline segment, possibly from a read error. The chain carries TRBV6-4 and TRBJ2-5; 8 bases agree with TRBD2. Looked up from germline, CDR1 is MRHNA and CDR2 is SNTAGT. This CDR3 contains 15 residues. In DNA form, the CDR3 reads TGTGCCCACAGGGTGGCGGGGGGATTCCAAGGGACCCAGTACTTC. Its protein is CAHRVAGGFQGTQYF.

This clone has a handful of counts. The chain couples TRBV12-5 to TRBJ2-5, with D maybe TRBD2 (6 bases). The CDR3 has 15 residues. Trimming left V 1 base short and J 1 base short, with 10 bases between. Germline V gives CDR1 LGHNT, CDR2 FRNRAP. CDR3 sequence (DNA): TGTGCTAGTGGTTTGGCCCGGGACTTCCAAGAGACCCAGTACTTC. Protein: CASGLARDFQETQYF. Variable domain in full (rest from reference TRBV12-5 and TRBJ2-5): DARVTQTPRHKVTEMGQEVTMRCQPILGHNTVFWYRQTMMQGLELLAYFRNRAPLDDSGMPKDRFSAEMPDATLATLKIQPSEPRDSAVYFCASGLARDFQETQYFGPGTRLLVL.

The gene calls are TRBV7-9 and TRBJ1-3; D is unresolved. This CDR3 spans 13 amino acids. Trimming took off 0 bases at V and 4 bases at J, with 4 bases between the two ends. CDR1 is SEHNR, CDR2 FQNEAQ, per germline (reference sequence). The CDR3 loop reads CASSLASGNTIYF. Written as DNA, the CDR3 is TGTGCCAGCAGCTTAGCGAGCGGAAACACCATATATTTT.

J is TRBJ2-2 and V is TRBV4-3, with 9 bases matching TRBD2. The germline V gene has CDR1 LGHNA and CDR2 YSLEER. V was clipped by 6 bases and J by 1 base; unmatched bases: 6. This CDR3 has 16 amino acids. This chain's CDR3 is CASSLRRGGNTGELFF. In DNA, the CDR3 is TGCGCCAGCAGTCTAAGGCGGGGGGGGAACACCGGGGAGCTGTTTTTT.

The V gene is TRBV10-1, the J gene TRBJ2-5; tentatively, D is TRBD2 (5 bases). The CDR3 length is 15 residues. CDR1 is WNHNN and CDR2 is SYGVQD in the germline V gene (reference sequence). With 7 bases removed from V and 4 bases from J, the gap between germline ends came to 19 bases. The CDR3 region has the DNA TGCGCCAGCAAGCTTGGGCCTCGAGGGCGAGAGACCCAGTACTTC. As protein: CASKLGPRGRETQYF.

The chain joins TRBV7-9 to TRBJ1-6; D is ambiguous. Between the trimmed V and J ends, which lost 1 base and 5 bases, there was a span of 6 bases. The CDR3 runs to 14 residues. Looked up from germline, CDR1 is SEHNR and CDR2 is FQNEAQ (reference sequence). The CDR3 coding sequence is TGTGCCAGCAGCTTAGAGTCAGATAATTCACCCCTCCACTTT. Residues: CASSLESDNSPLHF.

The V call is TRBV11-2, the J call TRBJ2-1; 9 bases are shared with TRBD2. Germline trimming cut 3 bases from V and 1 base from J; bases unmatched to any gene: 1. The CDR3 has 15 amino acids. Germline CDR1 SGHAT, CDR2 FQNNGV. The CDR3 region is CASSFSGGSYNEQFF. For the CDR3, the DNA is TGTGCCAGCAGCTTTAGCGGGGGTTCCTACAATGAGCAGTTCTTC.

Regarding this clone: The junction differs from germline at one of its ends, possibly a read error. Here the CDR3 reads CASSDPSRDTQYF. The CDR3 DNA follows: TGCGCCAGCAGTGACCCTAGCAGAGATACGCAGTATTTT. The chain joins TRBV10-1 to TRBJ2-3, with D perhaps TRBD2 (5 bases). From germline, CDR1 is WNHNN and CDR2 SYGVQD (reference sequence). The CDR3 totals 13 residues.

About this clone itself: The same CDR3 also results from other DNA sequences found in this sample. The chain links TRBV2 to TRBJ1-2, with 8 bases fitting TRBD1. The germline V gene has CDR1 SNHLY and CDR2 FYNNEI. The CDR3 consists of 13 residues. Losses at the gene ends were 5 bases for V and 3 bases for J; bases not matched to a gene: 2. The CDR3 DNA is TGTGCCAGCAGTTCGACAGGGGACTATGGCTACACCTTC. Its protein product is CASSSTGDYGYTF.

The V call is TRBV18, the J call TRBJ1-5; maybe TRBD1 (6 bases). The V and J ends lost 2 bases and 4 bases respectively, with 12 bases between them. The CDR3 extends over 15 amino acids. Germline values: CDR1 KGHSH, CDR2 LQKENI. The CDR3 coding sequence is TGTGCCAGCTCACCAACGCGACAGGAGAATCAGCCCCAGCATTTT. The encoded protein is CASSPTRQENQPQHF.

This clone was counted a few times. The V call is TRBV2, the J call TRBJ2-1; weak D call: TRBD2 (5 bases). Trimming removed 6 bases from V and 0 bases from J, with 9 bases in between. This CDR3 spans 14 amino acids. CDR1 and CDR2 from the germline V gene are SNHLY and FYNNEI. In DNA, the CDR3 is TGTGCCAGCAGGGACGGGGACTCCTACAATGAGCAGTTCTTC. Translated: CASRDGDSYNEQFF.